These 22 T cell receptor beta chains came from one sample sequenced in a study of Graves' ophthalmopathy and Graves' hyperthyroidism. RNA transcripts were the template, and TCR beta CDR3 regions were amplified from them. A first-round RT-PCR used HTBI primers, followed by a second-round multiplex PCR. MiXCR, run by TCRdb on the multiplex PCR reads, gives a single entry per CDR3 protein. The data show about 380,000 distinct CDR3 sequences, with 15% to 19% seen just once and about 7% held by the top ten. Sequencing was performed on peripheral blood. These receptors were obtained from a woman aged 18-30 years with stable Graves' hyperthyroidism.

This clonotype was counted ten times or more. The chain carries TRBV12-5 and TRBJ1-1; D gene ambiguous. The V end was cut by 1 base, the J end by 5 bases, with 5 bases between. Germline CDR1 is LGHNT and CDR2 is FRNRAP. CDR3 size: 12 residues. The CDR3 nucleotides are TGTGCTAGTGGTTTGGGGGGAACTGAAGCTTTCTTT. Translating gives CASGLGGTEAFF.

This chain uses TRBV19 with TRBJ2-7; 8 nucleotides match TRBD1. Germline assignment: CDR1 LNHDA and CDR2 SQIVND (reference sequence). The CDR3 is made up of 16 amino acids. Trimming cost V 5 bases and J 5 bases; bases outside gene matches: 14. CDR3 DNA: TGTGCCAGTAGTTCCCCGGCCCAGGGGGCGAGGGACGAGCAGTACTTC. It encodes CASSSPAQGARDEQYF.

This clonotype was counted at least ten times. The rearrangement links TRBV10-3 to TRBJ1-1; D gene ambiguous. V was cut by 2 bases and J by 1 base, with 5 bases left in between. Germline CDR1 and CDR2: ENHRY and SYGVKD. The CDR3 runs 13 residues. Here the CDR3 reads CAISEKRNTEAFF. The DNA of the CDR3 is TGTGCCATCAGTGAGAAGAGGAACACTGAAGCTTTCTTT.

This clonotype was picked up many times. This sequence joins TRBV6-5 and TRBJ1-1; a weak D match, TRBD1 (5 bases). The CDR3 loop spans 15 amino acids. Trimming took off 2 bases at V and 11 bases at J, with 21 bases between the two ends. Per germline, CDR1 MNHEY and CDR2 SVGAGI. This CDR3 is CASSYDGRVRVGAFF. DNA for the CDR3: TGTGCCAGCAGTTACGACGGGAGGGTCAGGGTTGGCGCTTTCTTT.

This clonotype has more than one count but fewer than ten. Sequence at one end of the junction differs from germline and may be a read error. The V and J genes are TRBV24-1 and TRBJ2-5; no definite D call. CDR3 length: 16 residues. Germline-derived CDR1 and CDR2 are KGHDR and SFDVKD. CDR3 residues: CATSDPDPGQRKTQYF. CDR3 sequence (DNA): TGTGCCACCAGTGACCCTGACCCCGGGCAGCGAAAGACCCAATACTTC.

In its sample, this clonotype was seen many times. The rearrangement joins TRBV2 to TRBJ2-5, with 9 positions matching TRBD1. Germline CDR1 is SNHLY and CDR2 is FYNNEI. This CDR3 spans 13 amino acids. The V segment lost 8 bases and the J segment 6 bases; nucleotides outside the gene matches: 7. The DNA of the CDR3 is TGTGCCAGCTTAAGAGACAGGGGGAAGACCCAGTACTTC. This encodes CASLRDRGKTQYF.

The chain employs TRBV7-8 and TRBJ2-2, with TRBD1 matching over 8 bases. Per germline, CDR1 SGHVS and CDR2 FQNEAQ. The CDR3 contains 16 residues. Unmatched junction bases numbered 6, after V lost 5 bases and J lost 1 base. DNA for the CDR3: TGTGCCAGCAGCCCGTGGGACAGGATGAACACCGGGGAGCTGTTTTTT. The encoded protein is CASSPWDRMNTGELFF.

Ten or more counts support this clonotype. The rearrangement joins TRBV6-1 to TRBJ2-2; possible D gene TRBD1, 5 bases. Trimming pared 3 bases from V and 1 base from J, leaving 6 bases between. Germline V gives CDR1 MNHNS, CDR2 SASEGT. The CDR3 has 14 amino acids. As DNA, the CDR3 is TGTGCCAGCAGTGATACAGGGAACACCGGGGAGCTGTTTTTT. The encoded protein is CASSDTGNTGELFF.

Points on this clonotype: A much larger clone sits a single nucleotide away, making a read error possible. This chain links TRBV5-1 with TRBJ2-2; D may be TRBD1 (5 bases). CDR1 and CDR2 (germline): SGHRS, YFSETQ. CDR3 length: 14 residues. V was shortened by 7 bases and J by 7 bases, with 17 bases between the two germline ends. The chain's CDR3 is CASSRDTGSGELFF. The CDR3 region has the DNA TGCGCCAGCTCAAGGGATACAGGAAGCGGGGAGCTGTTTTTT.

The rearrangement joins TRBV29-1 to TRBJ2-5; D is perhaps TRBD2 (5 bases). The ends were cut back, 7 bases at V and 1 base at J, with 10 bases in the middle. In germline, CDR1 is SQVTM, CDR2 ANQGSEA. The CDR3 consists of 12 residues. CDR3 amino acids: CSAKAAQETQYF. Here the CDR3 DNA reads TGCAGCGCGAAAGCGGCCCAAGAGACCCAGTACTTC.

This clonotype was counted at least ten times. This sequence joins TRBV6-1 and TRBJ1-1, with D perhaps TRBD1 (6 bases). The length of the CDR3 is 16 residues. Trimming pared 2 bases from V and 4 bases from J, leaving 17 bases between. Germline loops: CDR1 MNHNS, CDR2 SASEGT. Here the CDR3 DNA reads TGTGCCAGCAGTGAATATCTGGGGGCCATAGGCACTGAAGCTTTCTTT. Translated, it gives CASSEYLGAIGTEAFF.

A remark on this clonotype: A read error is possible here, since a much larger clone lies one base away. The conserved closing phenylalanine or tryptophan is absent in this CDR3, likely reflecting a read error. The chain is built from TRBV7-2 and TRBJ1-2; D remains ambiguous. The CDR3 spans 15 residues. V was cut by 0 bases and J by 4 bases, with 12 bases left in between. Germline V CDR1 and CDR2: SGHTA, FQGNSA. The CDR3 DNA is TGTGCCAGCAGCTTAGCCCCGGTAGCTACCTATGGCTACACCTAC. Encoded protein: CASSLAPVATYGYTY.

The sample holds many counts of this clonotype. V is TRBV6-2 or TRBV6-3 and J is TRBJ1-1; a possible D gene is TRBD1 (5 bases). This CDR3 region has 13 residues. Germline-derived CDR1 and CDR2 are MNHEY and SVGEGT. V was clipped by 5 bases and J by 5 bases, with 12 bases between them. The chain's CDR3 is CASSLQAWTEAFF. The CDR3 coding sequence is TGTGCCAGCAGTCTACAGGCGTGGACTGAAGCTTTCTTT.

This clonotype was seen more than once but under ten times. A much larger clone differs by one base, so this may be a read error. This chain connects TRBV15 to TRBJ1-5; 8 nucleotides match TRBD1. The germline V gene has CDR1 LNHNV and CDR2 YYDKDF (reference sequence). This CDR3 is 17 amino acids long. The J segment lost 5 bases and the V segment lost 5 bases, leaving 14 bases of the junction unmatched. This CDR3 is CATSGRRTGTSYQPQHF. The CDR3 nucleotides are TGTGCCACCAGCGGAAGGCGGACAGGGACAAGCTATCAGCCCCAGCATTTT.

The chain joins TRBV19 to TRBJ1-2; tentative D call: TRBD1 (6 bases). There are 15 residues in the CDR3. From germline, CDR1 is LNHDA and CDR2 SQIVND (reference sequence). V shed 6 bases and J shed 2 bases, with 16 bases lying between them. The DNA for the CDR3 is TGTGCCAGTAGCCAAGACAGGAGATACAACTATGGCTACACCTTC. Translated, it gives CASSQDRRYNYGYTF.

This clonotype was counted many times. The J gene is TRBJ2-1, the V gene TRBV7-3; the D is unclear. Trimming took 0 bases from V and 8 from J, leaving 11 bases between them. The CDR3 is 14 amino acids. Germline V CDR1 and CDR2: SGHTA, FQGTGA. The CDR3 is CASSLTLSRDEQFF. Here the CDR3 DNA reads TGTGCCAGCAGCTTAACCTTGTCTAGGGATGAGCAGTTCTTC.

This clonotype was seen many times. V and J are TRBV10-3 and TRBJ1-2; D ambiguous. Trimming shortened V by 7 bases and J by 3 bases, and 18 bases separated the two germline ends. Germline values: CDR1 ENHRY, CDR2 SYGVKD. The CDR3 has 15 residues. The CDR3 nucleotides read TGTGCCATCAAAGGGATCGCATCCCGCTACTATGGCTACACCTTC. It is translated as CAIKGIASRYYGYTF.

This clonotype occurred many times. This chain joins TRBV12-3 or TRBV12-4 and TRBJ1-1; no reliable D call. There are 15 residues in the CDR3. Trimming stripped 4 bases from V and 3 bases from J, with 15 bases between. CDR3 in DNA: TGTGCCAGCAGTTCCGCCGGGTCTGGGGACACTGAAGCTTTCTTT. Amino acids: CASSSAGSGDTEAFF.

The chain joins TRBV12-5 to TRBJ1-5, with D hard to call. Germline assignment: CDR1 LGHNT and CDR2 FRNRAP. V dropped 3 bases and J dropped 5 bases, with 8 bases sitting between them. There are 13 residues in the CDR3. CDR3 DNA sequence: TGTGCTAGTGGTTTTGACACTTATCAGCCCCAGCATTTT. It codes for CASGFDTYQPQHF.

This clonotype was counted ten times or more. The chain couples TRBV15 to TRBJ2-5; 13 bases match TRBD2. Trimming cost V 3 bases and J 5 bases; bases outside gene matches: 6. The CDR3 runs to 16 residues. Germline V gene sequence: CDR1 LNHNV, CDR2 YYDKDF (reference sequence). CDR3 nucleotide sequence: TGTGCCACCAGCAGTCCTGGGACTAGCGGGGATGAGACCCAGTACTTC. Protein product: CATSSPGTSGDETQYF.

This clonotype was seen ten or more times. This rearrangement joins TRBV6-5 to TRBJ2-5, with D possibly being TRBD2 (5 bases). Germline loops: CDR1 MNHEY, CDR2 SVGAGI. CDR3 length: 16 amino acids. Trimming took off 0 bases at V and 5 bases at J, with 16 bases between the two ends. The CDR3 loop reads CASSYSGIGAEETQYF. CDR3 DNA: TGTGCCAGCAGTTACTCGGGGATCGGAGCGGAGGAGACCCAGTACTTC.

The chain couples TRBV20-1 to TRBJ2-5; 7 bases fit TRBD1. Germline CDR1 is DFQATT and CDR2 is SNEGSKA (reference sequence). V was pared by 3 bases and J by 4 bases, with 8 bases of the junction left unmatched. This CDR3 comprises 14 residues. The CDR3: CSARLTGVRETQYF. The CDR3 nucleotides are TGCAGTGCTAGGCTCACAGGGGTTCGAGAGACCCAGTACTTC.